This T cell receptor (beta chain) was identified during a study of cytotoxic CD8 clonotypes in ibrutinib-treated CLL. At the level of the study: The authors obtained response samples at a median of around 12 months of treatment, range 6 to 36.

Profiling relied on immunoSEQ multiplex PCR, and the TCRdb table lists in-frame clones only, not all of them. This table holds hundreds of thousands of clones, around 75% found once. Source: PBMCs, taken after 12 months of ibrutinib treatment. This TCR was recovered from a human donor with chronic lymphocytic leukemia.

In DNA form, the CDR3 reads TGTGCCAGCAGCCCCATCCGGGACGTCTACTCCTACGAGCAGTACTTC. Protein: CASSPIRDVYSYEQYF. The chain carries TRBV9 and TRBJ2-7; either TRBD1 or TRBD2 may fit D (5 bases each). Germline loops: CDR1 SGDLS, CDR2 YYNGEE. The CDR3 has 16 residues. V was cut by 4 bases and J by 0 bases, with 17 bases left in between.